This T cell receptor beta chain comes out of a study of T cell responses to AZD1222 COVID-19 vaccine. Study findings and constraints: Spike-specific TCR breadth and depth rose after two AZD1222 doses. The donors showed a predominance of white British ancestry and of females, with possible underestimation of clonal diversity. It was only after the peak T cell response that any repertoires were sampled.

CDR3 length: 14 residues. With V trimmed by 4 bases and J by 1 base, 0 bases remained unmatched. The V gene's germline CDR1 is LGHDT and CDR2 YNNKEL (reference sequence). On this clone: Its antigen is undetermined.

Measured with immunoSEQ multiplex PCR; TCRdb has only the in-frame clones, and not every one. The table has 40,000 to 60,000 clones, 86% seen once. V and J are TRBV3-1 (or the pseudogene TRBV3-2) and TRBJ2-3; 9 bases match TRBD2. This specimen was peripheral blood, taken 28 days after the second AZD1222 dose. The TCR originated in an adult who received the AZD1222 COVID-19 vaccine. The CDR3 DNA reads as TGTGCCAGCAGCCGGACTAGCGGCACAGATACGCAGTATTTT. Protein: CASSRTSGTDTQYF.